This T cell receptor beta chain was sequenced during a study of cytomegalovirus exposure and HLA in healthy donors. Primers included in the PCR were 60 Vbeta and 13 Jbeta primers. Sequenced by immunoSEQ multiplex PCR; TCRdb stores in-frame clones only, minus some. The sample table sets out 80,000 to 100,000 clones. As for this clone: Its specificity is not known.

The CDR3 length is 14 residues. Germline values: CDR1 SGHRS, CDR2 YFSETQ. Study results and limitations: Investigators reported over 150 TCR beta chains as tied to cytomegalovirus. A few V segments could not be told apart, such as TRBV6-2 and TRBV6-3, and were left out. In a later analysis, compared with equally common non-associated chains, HLA-associated beta chains were more expanded.

The genes are TRBV5-1 and TRBJ2-5, with D perhaps TRBD1 (5 bases). The J call may be mistaken, given a closer DNA end match to TRBJ2-7. The receptor comes from a man aged 45-65 years in good health and CMV-seronegative. The material sequenced was PBMCs. The CDR3 DNA is TGCGCCAGCAGCTTGGGCAGGGCATCCTACGAGCAGTACTTC. Amino acid sequence: CASSLGRASYEQYF.